This T cell receptor beta chain emerged from a study of blood T cell repertoires in COVID-19. The overall study: The analysed material was cDNA or gDNA that came from T cells, B-cell-depleted T cells, or PBMCs.

Study processing details: Estimates of nucleated cell counts were drawn from the amplification of reference gene primers. TCRdb's copy holds only in-frame clones and misses some; the assay was immunoSEQ multiplex PCR. From that table come the V and J calls and clone size; the DNA was used to work out D and trimming. The data hold tens of thousands of clones, with about 86% observed a single time. Sequencing used peripheral blood. This TCR derives from a woman aged 60 to 75 with acute or convalescent COVID-19.

The CDR3 DNA follows: TGTGCCAGCAGCAAAGTAGCGGGGGCGTCAGATGAGCAGTTCTTC. It translates to CASSKVAGASDEQFF. The chain combines TRBV7-2 with TRBJ2-1, with TRBD2 identical over 9 bases. CDR1 is SGHTA and CDR2 is FQGNSA in the germline V gene. J gave up 8 bases and V 5 bases, and 10 bases lay outside the gene matches. The CDR3 extends over 15 amino acids.